This entry describes one TCR beta chain. This sample stems from a study of blood T cell repertoires in COVID-19. Study summary: PBMCs, B-cell-depleted T cells, or T cells were the source of the cDNA or gDNA that made up the material.

TCRdb's copy holds only in-frame clones and misses some; the assay was immunoSEQ multiplex PCR. The profile shows about 150,000 clones, 80% to 90% of them singletons. CDR1 LGHDT and CDR2 YNNKEL come from the germline V gene (reference sequence). Trimming removed 4 bases at V and 5 bases at J, with 12 bases between. This CDR3 spans 15 amino acids. The TCR was taken from a woman in her 40s with acute or convalescent COVID-19. The chain joins TRBV3-1 (or the pseudogene TRBV3-2) to TRBJ1-6; no reliable D call. The sequenced material came from peripheral blood. The CDR3 here is CASSRLTSNNSPLHF. The CDR3, as DNA: TGTGCCAGCAGCCGACTGACTTCGAATAATTCACCCCTCCACTTT.